This T cell receptor (beta chain) was documented in a study of human T cells and chemical hapten exposure. Overall study context: Slight differences in pooled library volume were the main source of varying TCR yields across samples.

The V gene's germline CDR1 is LNHNV and CDR2 YYDKDF (reference sequence). CDR3 length: 17 amino acids. The template was total RNA from unfractionated whole blood. Regarding this clonotype: At one end the junction does not follow the germline gene, possibly because of a read error.

In the library, unique molecular identifiers were attached to individual cDNA molecules. MiXCR was run by TCRdb on the 5' RACE reads, yielding one entry per CDR3 protein. The repertoire includes tens of thousands of distinct CDR3 sequences, about 8% of them detected once, and about 2.1% sits in the top ten. V usage is TRBV15 and J usage is TRBJ1-5; 7 nucleotides align to TRBD1. The receptor comes from a male donor in good health. CDR3 loop: CVTSSGTGVDLLAPQHF. CDR3 nucleotides: TGTGTCACCAGCAGTGGTACAGGGGTTGATTTGTTAGCGCCCCAGCATTTT.